The 5 T cell receptor beta chains in this list originate from one sample, sequenced in a study of blood T cell repertoires in COVID-19. Libraries were prepared by immunoSEQ multiplex PCR; TCRdb keeps only in-frame clonotypes and omits some of them. The table has 99,000 or so clones, roughly 89% seen once. Specimen: peripheral blood. These receptors were taken from a human donor in a cohort sampled during active COVID-19.

The rearrangement joins TRBV2 to TRBJ1-1; no reliable D call. V gave up 2 bases and J gave up 1 base, with 5 bases separating them. The CDR3 spans 13 residues. CDR1 SNHLY and CDR2 FYNNEI come from the germline V gene. The CDR3: CASSETPNTEAFF. As DNA, the CDR3 is TGTGCCAGCAGTGAAACTCCGAACACTGAAGCTTTCTTT.

This clone was picked up one time. This rearrangement joins TRBV2 to TRBJ2-1; perhaps TRBD1 as D (5 bases). Germline V lookup: CDR1 SNHLY, CDR2 FYNNEI. Trimming took off 4 bases at V and 9 bases at J, with 19 bases between the two ends. The CDR3 length is 15 residues. Here the CDR3 DNA reads TGTGCCAGCAGTGGGACACCTTTTGGAACGGGTGAGCAGTTCTTC. It encodes CASSGTPFGTGEQFF.

The gene calls are TRBV6-5 and TRBJ1-2; 11 nucleotides match TRBD1. CDR3 size: 14 residues. Trimming removed 6 bases from V and 6 bases from J; junction bases left unmatched: 6. The V gene's germline CDR1 is MNHEY and CDR2 SVGAGI. CDR3 sequence reads: CASRDRTGGNGYTF. CDR3 bases: TGTGCCAGCAGAGATCGGACAGGGGGCAATGGCTACACCTTC.

The chain couples TRBV9 to TRBJ1-6; TRBD1 matches at 7 bases. Germline V lookup: CDR1 SGDLS, CDR2 YYNGEE. The length of the CDR3 is 15 residues. The trim removed 2 bases at V and 5 bases at J, leaving 4 bases unmatched. In DNA, the CDR3 is TGTGCCAGCAGCGTGGCGGGGACAGATAATTCACCCCTCCACTTT. It is translated as CASSVAGTDNSPLHF.

The chain carries TRBV4-1 and TRBJ2-7, with TRBD2 matching over 8 bases. The CDR3 runs 16 residues. The V gene's germline CDR1 is MGHRA and CDR2 YSYEKL. J lost 4 bases, V lost 0 bases, and 8 bases had no gene match. In DNA, the CDR3 is TGCGCCAGCAGCCAAGAAGGGGCTAGCGGGCTGTACGAGCAGTACTTC. Protein sequence: CASSQEGASGLYEQYF.